The 30 T cell receptor beta chains given below trace back to one sample, sequenced in a study of neurological immune-mediated disorders. One entry per CDR3 protein results from TCRdb running MiXCR on the 5' RACE reads. This sample has approximately 41,000 distinct CDR3 sequences, with roughly 2.5% found just once. Sequencing input: PBMCs. The receptor set was obtained from a man aged 25-40 years with multiple sclerosis.

This clonotype has a count of ten or more. V is TRBV20-1 and J is TRBJ2-1, with 12 bases lining up with TRBD2. Germline V lookup: CDR1 DFQATT, CDR2 SNEGSKA (reference sequence). The trim removed 2 bases at V and 2 bases at J, leaving 1 base unmatched. The CDR3 totals 15 residues. The CDR3 here is CSARRTSGTYNEQFF. CDR3 bases: TGCAGTGCTAGACGGACTAGCGGGACCTACAATGAGCAGTTCTTC.

This clonotype was observed at least ten times. The rearrangement links TRBV20-1 to TRBJ2-1; 8 bases map to TRBD2. This CDR3 contains 14 residues. Germline V lookup: CDR1 DFQATT, CDR2 SNEGSKA (reference sequence). V gave up 4 bases and J gave up 7 bases; unmatched junction bases: 9. The CDR3 reads CSATIGTRGNEQFF. Here the CDR3 DNA reads TGCAGTGCTACGATCGGGACTAGAGGGAATGAGCAGTTCTTC.

This clonotype was counted many times. The rearrangement uses TRBV7-2 and TRBJ1-1; perhaps TRBD1 as D (6 bases). V gave up 4 bases and J gave up 0 bases, with 9 bases separating them. In germline, CDR1 is SGHTA, CDR2 FQGNSA. The CDR3 loop spans 14 amino acids. The CDR3 sequence is CASSWGHMNTEAFF. The CDR3 region has the DNA TGTGCCAGCAGCTGGGGACACATGAACACTGAAGCTTTCTTT.

This clonotype was detected many times. J is TRBJ2-5 and V is TRBV12-3 or TRBV12-4; 8 positions match TRBD2. This CDR3 contains 15 residues. V was clipped by 5 bases and J by 5 bases; unmatched bases: 10. CDR3 protein: CASSPIVRGVETQYF. The CDR3 nucleotides are TGTGCCAGCAGTCCCATAGTGCGGGGGGTGGAGACCCAGTACTTC.

This clonotype was detected ten times or more. The rearrangement joins TRBV3-1 to TRBJ1-2; a weak D match, TRBD1 (5 bases). Looked up from germline, CDR1 is LGHDT and CDR2 is YNNKEL (reference sequence). Trimming removed 0 bases from V and 4 bases from J, with 15 bases in between. This CDR3 spans 16 amino acids. The DNA for the CDR3 is TGTGCCAGCAGCCAAGAATTGGGGCACGGCAGCTATGGCTACACCTTC. Translation gives CASSQELGHGSYGYTF.

Many counts were recorded for this clonotype. The chain couples TRBV5-1 to TRBJ1-2; 8 bases map to TRBD1. Germline CDR1 and CDR2: SGHRS and YFSETQ. The CDR3 contains 14 residues. Losses at the gene ends were 4 bases for V and 2 bases for J; bases not matched to a gene: 4. The CDR3 nucleotides read TGCGCCAGCAGCCAACGGACAGGGAACTATGGCTACACCTTC. This sequence encodes CASSQRTGNYGYTF.

This clonotype was counted ten times or more. This sequence joins TRBV29-1 and TRBJ1-1, with 9 bases that match TRBD1. The J segment lost 7 bases and the V segment lost 4 bases, leaving 10 bases of the junction unmatched. CDR1 is SQVTM and CDR2 is ANQGSEA in the germline V gene. This CDR3 spans 14 amino acids. CDR3 nucleotide sequence: TGCAGCGTTGGCCGGCACGGGACAGGGATTGAAGCTTTCTTT. It encodes CSVGRHGTGIEAFF.

This clonotype occurred many times. The chain recombines TRBV7-3 with TRBJ2-2, with D possibly TRBD1 on 5 matching bases. V lost 4 bases and J lost 6, with 12 bases in between. This CDR3 comprises 14 residues. Germline V gene lookup returns CDR1 SGHTA and CDR2 FQGTGA. The CDR3 sequence is CASSSQGLAGELFF. The CDR3 bases are TGTGCCAGCAGCTCGCAGGGCTTAGCCGGGGAGCTGTTTTTT.

Worth noting for this clonotype: It may be a read error: a sequence one base away is much more abundant. Given the absence of the conserved phenylalanine or tryptophan at the CDR3 end, a read error is likely. The rearrangement links TRBV5-5 to TRBJ1-2; D gene ambiguous. Per the germline V gene, CDR1 is SGHKS and CDR2 is YYEKEE (reference sequence). There are 14 residues in the CDR3. V lost 4 bases, J lost 3 bases, and 13 bases lay in between. The CDR3 sequence: CASSLPRADYGYTY. The CDR3 DNA sequence: TGTGCCAGCAGCCTACCTCGGGCAGACTATGGCTACACCTAC.

This clonotype was seen repeatedly, ten times or more. This rearrangement joins TRBV7-9 to TRBJ2-4; D not certain. CDR3 length: 15 amino acids. Germline loops: CDR1 SEHNR, CDR2 FQNEAQ (reference sequence). Trimming took off 5 bases at V and 3 bases at J, with 14 bases between the two ends. The CDR3: CASSQDLDGKNIQYF. CDR3 coding DNA: TGTGCCAGCAGCCAAGACCTGGACGGCAAAAACATTCAGTACTTC.

This clonotype was seen ten or more times. This chain joins TRBV19 and TRBJ1-2, with 7 bases fitting TRBD1. There are 13 residues in the CDR3. Germline CDR1 and CDR2: LNHDA and SQIVND (reference sequence). Trimming took 9 bases from V and 8 from J; bases not matched to a gene: 12. The CDR3 DNA sequence: TGTGCCAGCACCACCGACAGGGCGGGAGGCTACACCTTC. Translated, it gives CASTTDRAGGYTF.

This clonotype was seen a handful of times. V and J are TRBV5-1 and TRBJ1-5; 9 bases are shared with TRBD1. From germline, CDR1 is SGHRS and CDR2 YFSETQ. This CDR3 has 15 amino acids. J was trimmed by 5 bases and V by 4 bases; bases with no gene match: 7. In DNA form, the CDR3 reads TGCGCCAGCAGCCCGGGGACAGGGCGCGATCAGCCCCAGCATTTT. Translating gives CASSPGTGRDQPQHF.

This clonotype was detected many times. The J gene is TRBJ2-7, the V gene TRBV7-2, with a weak D call TRBD2 (6 bases). This CDR3 is 15 amino acids long. Germline V gives CDR1 SGHTA, CDR2 FQGNSA. V shed 4 bases and J shed 6 bases, with 19 bases lying between them. Here the CDR3 reads CASSSFGTPLGEQYF. The DNA for the CDR3 is TGTGCCAGCAGCTCGTTCGGGACTCCCCTAGGCGAGCAGTACTTC.

Many counts were recorded for this clonotype. The chain joins TRBV5-5 to TRBJ2-3; 10 bases are shared with TRBD1. The CDR3 length is 14 residues. Germline trimming cut 0 bases from V and 11 bases from J; bases unmatched to any gene: 6. Germline V lookup: CDR1 SGHKS, CDR2 YYEKEE (reference sequence). The CDR3 spells CASSLERGQGKQYF. CDR3 nucleotide sequence: TGTGCCAGCAGCTTGGAGCGGGGACAGGGGAAGCAGTATTTT.

In this sample, this clonotype turned up many times. The rearrangement joins TRBV7-2 to TRBJ2-3; D unresolved. Per germline, CDR1 SGHTA and CDR2 FQGNSA. V lost 1 base and J lost 3, with 8 bases in between. This CDR3 spans 14 amino acids. CDR3 loop: CASSLVVQTDTQYF. In DNA form, the CDR3 reads TGTGCCAGCAGCTTAGTGGTTCAGACAGATACGCAGTATTTT. Full variable domain (remainder filled in from reference TRBV7-2 and TRBJ2-3): GAGVSQSPSNKVTEKGKDVELRCDPISGHTALYWYRQSLGQGLEFLIYFQGNSAPDKSGLPSDRFSAERTGGSVSTLTIQRTQQEDSAVYLCASSLVVQTDTQYFGPGTRLTVL.

This clonotype turned up a few times. The chain combines TRBV7-8 with TRBJ2-3, with 9 positions matching TRBD1. The CDR3 runs 17 residues. Germline V lookup: CDR1 SGHVS, CDR2 FQNEAQ. Trimming at V came to 3 bases and at J to 2 bases, leaving 9 bases not matched to a gene. This CDR3 reads CASSFNLRDRDTDTQYF. The CDR3 bases are TGTGCCAGCAGCTTTAATCTCCGGGACAGGGACACAGATACGCAGTATTTT.

This clonotype was seen repeatedly, ten times or more. The rearrangement links TRBV20-1 to TRBJ2-5; unclear D gene. This CDR3 has 16 residues. V dropped 6 bases and J dropped 5 bases, with 25 bases sitting between them. Germline V gives CDR1 DFQATT, CDR2 SNEGSKA (reference sequence). DNA for the CDR3: TGCAGTGCCAGGAAAGGGTTGAGCGTGAGAGAGGAGACCCAGTACTTC. It translates to CSARKGLSVREETQYF.

At least ten counts were recorded for this clonotype. The chain couples TRBV7-9 to TRBJ2-1, with 11 bases aligning to TRBD2. The CDR3 has 16 amino acids. Trimming removed 5 bases from V and 7 bases from J; junction bases left unmatched: 10. Germline V lookup: CDR1 SEHNR, CDR2 FQNEAQ (reference sequence). The CDR3 spells CASSPSWSSGRNEQFF. CDR3 sequence (DNA): TGTGCCAGCAGCCCCAGTTGGTCTAGCGGGAGGAATGAGCAGTTCTTC.

This clonotype showed up many times. V and J are TRBV20-1 and TRBJ2-7; D could derive from TRBD1 or TRBD2 (5 bases each). With 4 bases removed from V and 1 base from J, the gap between germline ends came to 17 bases. CDR1 DFQATT and CDR2 SNEGSKA come from the germline V gene (reference sequence). The CDR3 contains 15 residues. CDR3 in DNA: TGCAGTGCTACCTTTTGGGGGATGGGATCCTACGAGCAGTACTTC. Amino acids: CSATFWGMGSYEQYF.

This clonotype was picked up many times. The genes are TRBV4-2 and TRBJ2-1, with a possible D match to TRBD1 (7 bases). Germline V CDR1 and CDR2: LGHNA, YNFKEQ. Trimming pared 1 base from V and 3 bases from J, leaving 13 bases between. The CDR3 spans 16 residues. The CDR3 sequence: CASSQGRDSDYNEQFF. The CDR3 region has the DNA TGTGCCAGCAGCCAAGGGCGGGACAGCGACTACAATGAGCAGTTCTTC.

This clonotype has ten or more counts. The CDR3 DNA reads as TGCGCCAGCAGCTTAAGGGGGATTGTCTACAATGAGCAGTTCTTC. It yields the protein CASSLRGIVYNEQFF. The rearrangement links TRBV5-1 to TRBJ2-1; TRBD1 might be the D (6 bases). CDR1 SGHRS and CDR2 YFSETQ come from the germline V gene. V was clipped by 2 bases and J by 3 bases, with 12 bases between them. The CDR3 extends over 15 amino acids.

This clonotype was counted at least ten times. V and J are TRBV3-1 and TRBJ1-4; no clear D. Germline V lookup: CDR1 LGHDT, CDR2 YNNKEL (reference sequence). V lost 1 base and J 5 bases, leaving 11 bases between the germline ends. The CDR3 has 15 residues. The CDR3 DNA reads TGTGCCAGCAGCCAAGCTACAATTGTGAATGAAAAACTGTTTTTT. This encodes CASSQATIVNEKLFF.

This clonotype has a count of ten or more. V and J are TRBV21-1 and TRBJ1-5. TRBV21-1 represents a pseudogene. The CDR3 is made up of 18 amino acids. The CDR3 reads CASSKGVTPDRSNQPQHF. CDR3 DNA sequence: TGTGCCAGCAGCAAAGGGGTGACCCCCGATAGGAGCAATCAGCCCCAGCATTTT.

In its sample, this clonotype was seen many times. The chain joins TRBV6-6 to TRBJ2-3; 9 bases agree with TRBD1. Germline lookup yields CDR1 MNHNY and CDR2 SVGAGI (reference sequence). Germline trimming cut 5 bases from V and 6 bases from J; bases unmatched to any gene: 6. This CDR3 spans 14 amino acids. The CDR3 nucleotides are TGTGCCAGCAGTCCCGGACAGGGGCGGGATACGCAGTATTTT. Amino acid sequence: CASSPGQGRDTQYF.

This clonotype was observed many times. The gene calls are TRBV20-1 and TRBJ2-1; 7 nucleotides line up with TRBD1. V dropped 6 bases and J dropped 4; count of bases not matched to a gene: 9. This CDR3 is built from 14 residues. Germline V gives CDR1 DFQATT, CDR2 SNEGSKA (reference sequence). The CDR3 DNA is TGCAGTGCCCACGACAGGGCCGTTTACAATGAGCAGTTCTTC. Its translation is CSAHDRAVYNEQFF.

By sample share, this clonotype is medium-sized. J is TRBJ2-3 and V is TRBV10-2, with unresolved D. The germline CDR1 and CDR2 sequences are WSHSY and SAAADI. There are 14 residues in the CDR3. Trimming pared 6 bases from V and 2 bases from J, leaving 12 bases between. The DNA of the CDR3 is TGCGCCAGCAGCCCGACGAGATCCACAGATACGCAGTATTTT. Its translation: CASSPTRSTDTQYF.

This clonotype was picked up many times. CDR3 bases: TGTGCCAGCGGTAGGCCCCTCCTCGAAACACCGCACAATGAGCAGTTCTTC. Its translation: CASGRPLLETPHNEQFF. V usage is TRBV6-6 and J usage is TRBJ2-1; D ambiguous. The length of the CDR3 is 17 residues. V gave up 8 bases and J gave up 5 bases, with 25 bases separating them. Germline V gives CDR1 MNHNY, CDR2 SVGAGI (reference sequence).

This clonotype occurred many times. This chain connects TRBV6-1 to TRBJ2-7; no clear D gene. Germline V gene lookup returns CDR1 MNHNS and CDR2 SASEGT. The ends were cut back, 3 bases at V and 1 base at J, with 7 bases in the middle. The CDR3 sequence is 13 residues long. CDR3 sequence (DNA): TGTGCCAGCAGTGACGGCGGTTCCTACGAGCAGTACTTC. This sequence encodes CASSDGGSYEQYF.

This clonotype was observed many times. The rearrangement links TRBV5-1 to TRBJ2-3, with D possibly matching TRBD1 (5 bases). Germline V lookup: CDR1 SGHRS, CDR2 YFSETQ. The CDR3 sequence is 14 residues long. The V end was cut by 7 bases, the J end by 2 bases, with 14 bases between. In DNA, the CDR3 is TGCGCCAGCGGGGCTGGGGCTTTCACAGATACGCAGTATTTT. It is translated as CASGAGAFTDTQYF.

In regard to this clonotype: At one end the junction does not follow the germline gene, possibly because of a read error. V usage is TRBV12-3 or TRBV12-4 and J usage is TRBJ1-5; D ambiguous. The CDR3 is made up of 13 amino acids. For the CDR3, the DNA is TGTGCCAGCAGTTATGAGTGGAATAAGACCCAGAATTTT. It yields the protein CASSYEWNKTQNF.